The rows below give T cell receptor beta chains drawn from one sample of a study of molecular identifiers for immune sequencing clone quantification. TCRdb reprocessed the PCR reads with MiXCR, giving one entry per CDR3 protein. The sample includes nearly 650,000 distinct CDR3 sequences, roughly 25% seen only once; the top ten take 0.6% to 0.9%. Sequenced input: naive CD8+ T cells from blood, with Jurkat cell RNA spiked in. These TCRs come from a human donor in good health. Some libraries in this study had Jurkat cell RNA spiked in. Each CDR3 is given with its conserved first and last residue.

v_call cdr3_aa
TRBV4-3 CASSQGQGGFYEQYF
TRBV5-6 CASSPGVLGANTEAFF
TRBV9 CASTARDRENNEQFF
TRBV5-5 CASSPQNTDTQYF
TRBV6-2/TRBV6-3 CASSYRRDGPYEQYF
TRBV30 CACPRGGEQFF
TRBV6-2/TRBV6-3 CASSYARPPDSPLHF
TRBV20-1 CSVRGRLAGNYEQYF
TRBV7-2 CASSFGQATYEQYF
TRBV7-9 CASSQTRTDYGYTF
TRBV20-1 CSARTGFYEQYF
TRBV7-9 CASSSLSGGAQETQYF
TRBV19 CASSIGSESGRISNQPQHF
TRBV6-5 CASSEQLAGEDNEQFF
TRBV6-2/TRBV6-3 CASQHWGSTDTQYF
TRBV20-1 CSARTGDNYEQYF
TRBV20-1 CSAQRDRGQSKAGELFF
TRBV4-1 CASSLLAGSNEQFF
TRBV12-3/TRBV12-4 CASSEPTGNEQFF
TRBV19 CASSSTSLHEQYF
TRBV20-1 CSAREDRRSGETQYF
TRBV5-4 CASSLAQWSAGGTYEQYF
TRBV10-3 CAISAPPGDTQYF
TRBV6-6 CASSYQVGGNIYEQYF
TRBV24-1 CATSEGLAGAYEQFF
TRBV20-1 CSASTGEGLNGKLFF
TRBV13 CASMHRGSSSYEQYF
TRBV14 CATATGEYTGELFF
TRBV6-5 CASSYEISNTGELFF
TRBV29-1 CSVEGGPSGDPYEQYF
TRBV6-5 CASSSATASTDTQYF
TRBV6-2/TRBV6-3 CASRLSRGGTNTEAFF
TRBV19 CASSPSTSGRTDTQYF
TRBV20-1 CSARQGQVPNTSSPLHF
TRBV6-5 CASSYPGGPQHF
TRBV6-5 CASRPNNRGANEQYF
TRBV27 CASSWRGSDTQYF
TRBV4-3 CASSQQTPTTNYGYTF
TRBV3-1 CASSAGRGQPQHF
TRBV7-6 CASSLVIGGGTDTQYF
TRBV19 CASSTAGGLLDEQYF
TRBV7-9 CASSLGGTGEGPNYGYTF
TRBV19 CASSWGGGFDETQYF
TRBV7-6 CASSPTTGYHEQYF
TRBV11-2 CASSQTGGFDNEQFF
TRBV30 CAWSVITSELYEQYF
TRBV20-1 CSARDGSAGQNLETQYF
TRBV19 CASSVASGYEQYF
TRBV6-5 CASSRGWSTEAFF
TRBV6-2/TRBV6-3 CASSSRTGVLTEQYF
TRBV7-2 CASSFPSAGELCF
TRBV5-6 CASSLALGRSIDEQFF
TRBV4-1 CASSLHEGSSHEQYF
TRBV3-1 CASSQGPFDTGRSSGQPQHF
TRBV29-1 CSVEEVEGYTF
TRBV19 CASSIAPLEGDEQYF
TRBV24-1 CATSENRGSSTGELFF
TRBV20-1 CSARILPDRGRYMNTEAFF
TRBV12-3/TRBV12-4 CASSFSGTNEKLFF